The 14 T cell receptor beta chains presented below share a single source sample, sequenced in a study of cytomegalovirus exposure and HLA in healthy donors. Amplification used 60 Vbeta primers and 13 Jbeta primers. The table came from immunoSEQ multiplex PCR; TCRdb's copy has only in-frame clones and leaves some out. The sample has about 120,000 clones; 81% are singletons. The sequenced sample consisted of PBMCs. These receptors were collected from a man aged 35 to 55 in good health and CMV-seronegative.

The chain carries TRBV19 and TRBJ2-1, with 10 bases identical to TRBD1. Losses at the gene ends were 8 bases for V and 10 bases for J; bases not matched to a gene: 14. From germline, CDR1 is LNHDA and CDR2 SQIVND (reference sequence). This CDR3 spans 15 amino acids. CDR3 in amino acids: CASRPGQGTSGEQFF. The CDR3 DNA reads TGTGCCAGTCGTCCGGGACAGGGGACCAGCGGGGAGCAGTTCTTC.

This clone is a singleton in its sample. Here the CDR3 DNA reads TGTGCCAGCAGCCCATTCCGGACAGCCTTAGGGGAGCAGTACTTC. This encodes CASSPFRTALGEQYF. This sequence joins TRBV7-3 and TRBJ2-7, with a weak D call TRBD1 (6 bases). Germline V gene lookup returns CDR1 SGHTA and CDR2 FQGTGA. This CDR3 is 15 amino acids long. V was clipped by 5 bases and J by 7 bases, with 21 bases between them.

This clone has a handful of counts. The sample carries other DNA sequences with the same CDR3. This chain connects TRBV19 to TRBJ2-2; TRBD2 is a possible D gene (6 bases). This CDR3 has 13 amino acids. Per the germline V gene, CDR1 is LNHDA and CDR2 is SQIVND (reference sequence). The V end lost 6 bases, the J end lost 6 bases, and 11 bases lay between the germline ends. CDR3 nucleotide sequence: TGTGCCAGTAGCTGGGGGAGGTCCGGGGAGCTGTTTTTT. Its translation is CASSWGRSGELFF.

The rearrangement uses TRBV4-2 and TRBJ2-7, with D perhaps TRBD2 (6 bases). There are 15 residues in the CDR3. Germline V gene sequence: CDR1 LGHNA, CDR2 YNFKEQ. V lost 4 bases to trimming and J lost 0 bases, with 13 bases between them. CDR3 coding DNA: TGTGCCAGCAGCCCCCAGGCGGGGAGCTCCTACGAGCAGTACTTC. Protein sequence: CASSPQAGSSYEQYF.

The chain links TRBV7-9 to TRBJ1-2; the D is unclear. Germline CDR1 and CDR2: SEHNR and FQNEAQ (reference sequence). V gave up 5 bases and J gave up 3 bases, with 10 bases separating them. The CDR3 has 13 residues. The CDR3 reads CASSPTADYGYTF. The CDR3 DNA follows: TGTGCCAGCAGCCCCACAGCAGACTATGGCTACACCTTC.

The CDR3 DNA follows: TGCGCCAGCAGCACCGGACCCAGGGGCGAGCAGTACTTC. The encoded protein is CASSTGPRGEQYF. This rearrangement joins TRBV5-1 to TRBJ2-7; possible D gene TRBD1, 6 bases. V lost 4 bases and J lost 6, with 14 bases in between. The CDR3 sequence is 13 residues long. From germline, CDR1 is SGHRS and CDR2 YFSETQ.

The gene calls are TRBV18 and TRBJ1-6; D ambiguous. CDR3 size: 14 residues. Germline V gene data show CDR1 as KGHSH and CDR2 as LQKENI. The V gene lost 5 bases and the J gene lost 7 bases, with 12 bases spanning the gap. The DNA of the CDR3 is TGTGCCAGCTCATCATACGAGAACAATTCACCCCTCCACTTT. This sequence encodes CASSSYENNSPLHF.

The chain has TRBV5-5 and TRBJ2-1; 10 nucleotides match TRBD1. Looked up from germline, CDR1 is SGHKS and CDR2 is YYEKEE (reference sequence). J lost 2 bases, V lost 4 bases, and 3 bases had no gene match. CDR3 length: 15 residues. CDR3 region: CASSQDRGTYNEQFF. CDR3 bases: TGTGCCAGCAGCCAGGACAGGGGGACCTACAATGAGCAGTTCTTC.

V and J are TRBV4-1 and TRBJ2-1; D perhaps matches TRBD1 (5 bases). Looked up from germline, CDR1 is MGHRA and CDR2 is YSYEKL. This CDR3 region has 15 residues. Trimming left V 1 base short and J 4 bases short, with 11 bases between. CDR3 region: CASSQVSDRYNEQFF. Here the CDR3 DNA reads TGCGCCAGCAGCCAAGTCAGTGACAGATACAATGAGCAGTTCTTC.

The V call is TRBV27, the J call TRBJ1-5; D gene unclear. V was shortened by 2 bases and J by 0 bases, with 8 bases between the two germline ends. The CDR3 length is 15 residues. Germline lookup yields CDR1 MNHEY and CDR2 SMNVEV (reference sequence). CDR3 in amino acids: CASSLEGYSNQPQHF. CDR3 bases: TGTGCCAGCAGTTTAGAGGGATATAGCAATCAGCCCCAGCATTTT.

The chain combines TRBV7-2 with TRBJ2-4; a weak D match, TRBD2 (6 bases). Germline V gives CDR1 SGHTA, CDR2 FQGNSA. The CDR3 loop spans 14 amino acids. Trimming removed 5 bases from V and 1 base from J, with 9 bases in between. CDR3 amino acids: CASSPGRAKNIQYF. The CDR3 bases are TGTGCCAGCAGCCCGGGGAGGGCCAAAAACATTCAGTACTTC.

The J gene is TRBJ2-1, the V gene TRBV10-2; unclear D gene. Germline V gene sequence: CDR1 WSHSY, CDR2 SAAADI. The CDR3 consists of 11 residues. Trimming took 1 base from V and 7 from J, leaving 2 bases between them. CDR3 nucleotide sequence: TGCGCCAGCAGTGAGTTAAATGAGCAGTTCTTC. It encodes CASSELNEQFF.

The chain links TRBV6-6 to TRBJ1-5, with no clear D. The CDR3 consists of 13 residues. Germline V CDR1 and CDR2: MNHNY, SVGAGI (reference sequence). Deletions cut 6 bases from V and 3 bases from J, with 9 bases between. The CDR3 bases are TGTGCCAGCAGGCAGGATCCCAATCAGCCCCAGCATTTT. Its protein product is CASRQDPNQPQHF.

CDR3 protein: CASSARGQAPSLGIGYTF. CDR3 nucleotide sequence: TGTGCCAGCAGCGCCAGGGGACAGGCCCCCAGTCTCGGGATTGGCTACACCTTC. This chain uses TRBV9 with TRBJ1-2; 8 bases are shared with TRBD1. Per germline, CDR1 SGDLS and CDR2 YYNGEE. Trimming cost V 3 bases and J 7 bases; bases outside gene matches: 20. The CDR3 totals 18 residues.